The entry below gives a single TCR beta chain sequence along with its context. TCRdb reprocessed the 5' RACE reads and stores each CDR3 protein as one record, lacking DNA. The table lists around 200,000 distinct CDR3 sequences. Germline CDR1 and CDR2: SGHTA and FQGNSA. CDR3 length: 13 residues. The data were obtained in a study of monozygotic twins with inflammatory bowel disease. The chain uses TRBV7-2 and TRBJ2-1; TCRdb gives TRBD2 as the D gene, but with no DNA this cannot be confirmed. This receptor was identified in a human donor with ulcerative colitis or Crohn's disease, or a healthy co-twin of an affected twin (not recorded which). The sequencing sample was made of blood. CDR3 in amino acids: CASSYQGRDEQFF.